Included here is one T cell receptor (beta chain) sequence, with context. Its matching antigen is unknown. This record comes from a study of follicular helper T cells after annual influenza vaccination. The table came from immunoSEQ multiplex PCR; TCRdb's copy has only in-frame clones and leaves some out. The sample records some 8,200 clones, roughly four fifths being singletons. Study-level results: ICOS+CD38+ cTfh clonality tracked population frequency, and its change tracked circulating plasmablast change.

Time point meaning: 2014-2015 season, pre-vaccination. The starting material was CXCR5+ CD38- circulating T follicular helper cells from blood, obtained on the day of influenza vaccination. Subset: circulating Tfh, non-naive CD4+CXCR5+PD-1+ (ICOS+CD38+ or ICOS-CD38-). The TCR was taken from an adult who received the influenza vaccine.

CDR3 in amino acids: CAWSVLAGVPADTQYF. In DNA, the CDR3 is TGTGCCTGGAGTGTACTAGCGGGGGTCCCGGCAGATACGCAGTATTTT. This chain uses TRBV30 with TRBJ2-3; 11 nucleotides match TRBD2. Trimming cost V 0 bases and J 4 bases; bases outside gene matches: 6. This CDR3 spans 16 amino acids. In germline, CDR1 is GTSNPN, CDR2 SVGIG (reference sequence).